This is a list of T cell receptor beta chains from one sample in a study of blood T cell repertoires in COVID-19. Generated by immunoSEQ multiplex PCR, the TCRdb table keeps only in-frame clones and is missing some. Among around 150,000 clones, roughly 85% were seen once, and the ten largest hold 2.5% to 4%. Sequences were obtained from peripheral blood. The receptors were sampled from a man between 65 and 85 years old with acute or convalescent COVID-19. The CDR3 runs from the conserved cysteine through the conserved F or W.

v_gene	len	j_gene	CDR3aa
TRBV7-2	14	TRBJ2-7	CASSVTGSSYEQYF
TRBV11-1	14	TRBJ2-7	CASSYLAGEGEQYF
TRBV11-3	12	TRBJ2-1	CASSQQGNEQFF
TRBV4-1	14	TRBJ2-2	CASSPGGATGELFF
TRBV3-1/TRBV3-2	16	TRBJ2-1	CASSQTQRELHNEQFF
TRBV23-1	17	TRBJ2-1	CASNKTGGLAGVNEQFF
TRBV18	17	TRBJ1-3	CASSPPHSGTYGNTIYF
TRBV7-9	13	TRBJ2-7	CASSWMGKGEQYF
TRBV28	15	TRBJ1-5	CASKRQRYSNQPQHF
TRBV29-1	14	TRBJ1-4	CSVEGQASGEKLFF
TRBV19	17	TRBJ2-2	CASSIDRGLADTGELFF
TRBV19	15	TRBJ1-1	CASRPSRARVTEAFF
TRBV27	14	TRBJ1-6	CASSLNTYNSPLHF
TRBV29-1	11	TRBJ2-7	CSVLGAGEQYF
TRBV7-6	16	TRBJ2-3	CASSPIGRVGTDTQYF
TRBV24-1	16	TRBJ2-3	CATSARDWGLTDTQYF
TRBV4-3	16	TRBJ2-7	CASSQGGIAGEDEQYF
TRBV5-1	14	TRBJ2-5	CASSLDRAQETQYF
TRBV11-2	15	TRBJ2-7	CASSLDRGTAYEQYF
TRBV19	14	TRBJ2-7	CASSPGQGEREQYF
TRBV12-3/TRBV12-4	13	TRBJ1-5	CASSSQGYQPQHF
TRBV27	15	TRBJ2-7	CASSSSGTVLNEQYF
TRBV2	13	TRBJ1-1	CATQGSLNTEAFF
TRBV20-1	15	TRBJ2-1	CSASRSGRKDNEQFF
TRBV18	15	TRBJ2-1	CASSPGAGGPDEQFF
TRBV18	14	TRBJ2-5	CASSPDRGQETQYF
TRBV18	15	TRBJ2-7	CASSRGQGSSYEQYF
TRBV6-5	13	TRBJ2-7	CASKKTISYEQYF
TRBV6-5	13	TRBJ1-1	CASIPGGNTEAFF
TRBV5-5	19	TRBJ2-5	CASSSSSGSGRYFQETQYF
TRBV19	15	TRBJ2-7	CASSTVAGGPYEQYF
TRBV5-6	15	TRBJ1-5	CASSLVGAPNQPQHF
TRBV7-9	15	TRBJ2-3	CASSSSGRSDDTQYF
TRBV28	15	TRBJ2-2	CASCPGTGYTGELFF
TRBV6-6	15	TRBJ2-7	CASSYSRSGGYEQYF
TRBV5-4	13	TRBJ2-2	CASSLQGSGELFF
TRBV19	14	TRBJ2-5	CASSKGRGRETQYF
TRBV6-2/TRBV6-3	13	TRBJ1-2	CASSYSTGFGYTF
TRBV20-1	15	TRBJ2-5	CSASSVTGVKETQYF
TRBV7-7	16	TRBJ2-3	CASSLIAGSPTDTQYF
TRBV4-1	15	TRBJ2-5	CASSHTVSQGETQYF
TRBV7-2	16	TRBJ1-5	CASSLKALQSNQPQHF
TRBV6-6	16	TRBJ2-2	CASSRAGGGGTGELFF
TRBV19	13	TRBJ1-2	CASRMGADYGYTF
TRBV6-5	12	TRBJ2-5	CASKTIGGTQYF
TRBV28	13	TRBJ1-2	CASSSQGYYGYTF
TRBV27	14	TRBJ2-3	CASSLAAGADTQYF
TRBV5-8	16	TRBJ1-3	CASSLMGQSSGNTIYF
TRBV27	14	TRBJ2-2	CASSFGGSIGELFF